This T cell receptor (beta chain) was sequenced during a study of human T cells and chemical hapten exposure. Comment on this clonotype: Its target is not known.

This CDR3 spans 14 amino acids. Between the trimmed V and J ends, which lost 5 bases and 2 bases, there was a span of 9 bases. Germline V gene sequence: CDR1 MDHEN, CDR2 SYDVKM. Time point given: pre-sensitization, week 0. The treatment here: therapeutic diphenylcyclopropenone sensitization with weekly scalp DPC. Alopecia patients deemed DPC-suitable, aged 18 to 70, excluding pregnancy. Each CDR3 protein gets one entry after TCRdb re-called the RACE reads with MiXCR. Of roughly 88,000 distinct CDR3 sequences listed, 9.6% are singletons. Overall study results and limits: Relative to control repertoires, expanded TCRs gave rise to significantly more large CDR3 similarity clusters.

This specimen consisted of whole blood, obtained in connection with sensitization to the hapten diphenylcyclopropenone (DPC). The receptor's source is a woman in her thirties or forties with alopecia areata. Some clones in this sample may be carry-over from other donors' samples. The V gene is TRBV28, the J gene TRBJ2-2; possible D gene TRBD1, 6 bases. The CDR3 loop reads CASSGTLNTGELFF. The CDR3 DNA follows: TGTGCCAGCAGTGGGACACTCAACACCGGGGAGCTGTTTTTT.